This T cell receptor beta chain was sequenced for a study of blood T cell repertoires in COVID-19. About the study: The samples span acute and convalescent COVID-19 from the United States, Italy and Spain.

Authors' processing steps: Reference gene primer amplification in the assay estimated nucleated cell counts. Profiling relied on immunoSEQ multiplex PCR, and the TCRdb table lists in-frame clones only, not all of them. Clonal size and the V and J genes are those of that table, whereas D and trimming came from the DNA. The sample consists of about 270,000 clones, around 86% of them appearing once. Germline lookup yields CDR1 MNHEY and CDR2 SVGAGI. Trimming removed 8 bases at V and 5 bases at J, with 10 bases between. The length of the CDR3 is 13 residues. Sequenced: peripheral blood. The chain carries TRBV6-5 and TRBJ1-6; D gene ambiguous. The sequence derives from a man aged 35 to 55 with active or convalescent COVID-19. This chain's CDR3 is CASWAVDNSPLHF. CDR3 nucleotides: TGTGCCAGCTGGGCAGTAGATAATTCACCCCTCCACTTT.